This TCR beta chain was identified in a study of control samples from healthy donors and cancer patients. Clones were sequenced by immunoSEQ multiplex PCR, and TCRdb holds only the in-frame ones, with some missing. The sample includes 55,000 to 80,000 clones, approximately 89% of them seen just once. The CDR3 totals 14 residues. CDR1 is KGHSH, CDR2 LQKENI, per germline. The junction had 6 bases not matched to a gene; V was cut back by 6 bases and J by 3 bases. The TCR sequence derives from a man between 60 and 70 years old with colorectal cancer. The sequenced material came from PBMCs. The chain has TRBV18 and TRBJ2-7, with 9 bases lining up with TRBD1. The chain's CDR3 is CASSSGQGNYEQYF. The CDR3 DNA is TGTGCCAGCTCCTCAGGACAGGGGAACTACGAGCAGTACTTC.